Below, 19 T cell receptor beta chains from the same sample are listed, as sequenced in a study of post-analysis software for immune sequencing data. These TCRs are of unknown antigen specificity. The study, taken as a whole, reports: Higher frequency in patients than in controls was seen for roughly 5 TRBV segments, with TRBV5-6, TRBV5-1 and TRBV20-1 among them.

Every TCR beta cDNA library bore unique molecular identifiers. A single record per CDR3 protein comes from TCRdb applying MiXCR to the PCR reads. The sample includes some 690,000 distinct CDR3 sequences, around 27% of them seen just once. Sequencing input: blood. These receptors were taken from a girl aged 10 to 17 with multiple sclerosis.

The chain employs TRBV5-1 and TRBJ2-4; D gene unclear. Germline CDR1 is SGHRS and CDR2 is YFSETQ. The V end was cut by 3 bases, the J end by 0 bases, with 7 bases between. The CDR3 has 14 residues. The CDR3 here is CASSWGLAKNIQYF. In nucleotides, the CDR3 is TGCGCCAGCAGCTGGGGATTAGCCAAAAACATTCAGTACTTC.

The rearrangement links TRBV27 to TRBJ2-7, with 16 bases matching TRBD2. Germline V gene sequence: CDR1 MNHEY, CDR2 SMNVEV (reference sequence). The CDR3 covers 19 residues. Unmatched junction bases numbered 10, after V lost 3 bases and J lost 2 bases. In DNA, the CDR3 is TGTGCCAGCAGTTTTGGGGGACTAGCGGGAGGGCGGTCGGCCTACGAGCAGTACTTC. It is translated as CASSFGGLAGGRSAYEQYF.

This clonotype was seen more than once but under ten times. The chain recombines TRBV29-1 with TRBJ2-3; 8 bases are a match to TRBD1. This CDR3 region has 14 residues. V shed 6 bases and J 7 bases; nucleotides not matched to a gene: 12. The germline gives CDR1 SQVTM, CDR2 ANQGSEA. The DNA for the CDR3 is TGCAGCGTAGCTAACACACAGGGGGGTAATACGCAGTATTTT. As protein: CSVANTQGGNTQYF.

This chain uses TRBV4-1 with TRBJ2-5; 8 positions match TRBD2. Germline values: CDR1 MGHRA, CDR2 YSYEKL. V was clipped by 4 bases and J by 5 bases; unmatched bases: 24. CDR3 length: 20 residues. The CDR3 sequence: CASSPVLGTGGYETGETQYF. CDR3 nucleotide sequence: TGCGCCAGCAGCCCAGTTCTTGGGACGGGGGGGTACGAAACGGGGGAGACCCAGTACTTC.

This clonotype was observed a handful of times. The chain links TRBV12-3 or TRBV12-4 to TRBJ1-2; D is perhaps TRBD1 (5 bases). The CDR3 sequence is 14 residues long. The V end lost 2 bases, the J end lost 2 bases, and 9 bases lay between the germline ends. In DNA, the CDR3 is TGTGCCAGCAGTTTAACGGGGCAAAACTATGGCTACACCTTC. As protein: CASSLTGQNYGYTF.

In its sample, this clonotype was seen a few times. The V and J genes are TRBV20-1 and TRBJ1-2; 10 bases match TRBD1. Germline CDR1 and CDR2: DFQATT and SNEGSKA (reference sequence). The J segment lost 4 bases and the V segment lost 1 base, leaving 9 bases of the junction unmatched. CDR3 length: 16 amino acids. CDR3 nucleotides: TGCAGTGCTAGAGTACCGGGACAGGGGCTGTCCTATGGCTACACCTTC. Its translation is CSARVPGQGLSYGYTF.

The chain uses TRBV9 and TRBJ2-3; maybe TRBD2 (6 bases). Germline CDR1 SGDLS, CDR2 YYNGEE. This CDR3 has 15 residues. The germline V and J ends were trimmed by 3 bases and 3 bases, with 14 bases remaining between them. The CDR3 region has the DNA TGTGCCAGCAGCGGGGACTCTAGCCTAACAGATACGCAGTATTTT. As protein: CASSGDSSLTDTQYF.

On this clonotype itself: Relative to the germline gene, one junction end is altered; a read error may explain this. The V call is TRBV5-1, the J call TRBJ1-6; D unclear. CDR1 SGHRS and CDR2 YFSETQ come from the germline V gene. The CDR3 sequence is 15 residues long. The CDR3 sequence: CGSSLVAVYNSPLHF. The DNA of the CDR3 is TGCGGCAGCAGCTTGGTTGCAGTCTATAATTCACCCCTCCACTTT.

The gene calls are TRBV3-1 and TRBJ1-5; D unclear. This CDR3 has 13 amino acids. The germline gives CDR1 LGHDT, CDR2 YNNKEL (reference sequence). Trimming left V 4 bases short and J 9 bases short, with 13 bases between. CDR3 loop: CASSRDRGLPQHF. CDR3 coding DNA: TGTGCCAGCAGCCGAGATAGAGGGCTGCCCCAGCATTTT.

This clonotype has a count of ten or more. This chain connects TRBV27 to TRBJ2-3; possible D gene TRBD1, 5 bases. This CDR3 spans 13 amino acids. Germline CDR1 reads MNHEY; CDR2 reads SMNVEV (reference sequence). V lost 3 bases and J 5 bases, leaving 9 bases between the germline ends. The CDR3 here is CASSLQGVDTQYF. CDR3 nucleotides: TGTGCCAGCAGTTTGCAGGGTGTAGATACGCAGTATTTT.

This chain links TRBV9 with TRBJ1-3, with D perhaps TRBD1 (6 bases). CDR1 and CDR2 (germline): SGDLS, YYNGEE. V lost 6 bases and J lost 8, with 15 bases in between. The CDR3 has 13 residues. This CDR3 reads CASNAEGGYTIYF. DNA for the CDR3: TGTGCCAGCAACGCCGAGGGGGGGTACACCATATATTTT.

Ten or more counts support this clonotype. The V call is TRBV7-2, the J call TRBJ2-3; 9 bases agree with TRBD2. Unmatched junction bases numbered 8, after V lost 1 base and J lost 0 bases. The CDR3 contains 18 residues. CDR1 SGHTA and CDR2 FQGNSA come from the germline V gene. The CDR3 DNA is TGTGCCAGCAGCTTAGTGGCGGCTAGCGGGACGAGCACAGATACGCAGTATTTT. It codes for CASSLVAASGTSTDTQYF.

This rearrangement joins TRBV29-1 to TRBJ2-1, with unresolved D. CDR3 length: 9 amino acids. V was clipped by 3 bases and J by 8 bases, with 2 bases between them. The germline CDR1 and CDR2 sequences are SQVTM and ANQGSEA. CDR3 protein: CSVEDEQFF. The DNA for the CDR3 is TGCAGCGTTGAGGATGAGCAGTTCTTC.

The J gene is TRBJ2-7, the V gene TRBV12-3 or TRBV12-4; 13 nucleotides agree with TRBD2. The CDR3 totals 15 residues. V trimming: 5 bases; J trimming: 4 bases; junction bases outside the gene matches: 5. CDR3 in DNA: TGTGCCAGCAGTACCGCGGGACTAGCGGGGTACGAGCAGTACTTC. This gives the protein CASSTAGLAGYEQYF.

The V gene is TRBV27, the J gene TRBJ1-4; TRBD1 is a possible D gene (5 bases). V was pared by 5 bases and J by 8 bases, with 18 bases between. The CDR3 is 15 amino acids. Germline V CDR1 and CDR2: MNHEY, SMNVEV (reference sequence). The CDR3 loop reads CASSTRDGPDEKLFF. The CDR3 nucleotides read TGTGCCAGCAGTACCCGGGACGGCCCAGACGAAAAACTGTTTTTT.

This clonotype occurred a few times. The rearrangement uses TRBV5-1 and TRBJ2-3; D might be TRBD2 (7 bases). CDR3 length equals 16 residues. Trimming took off 3 bases at V and 3 bases at J, with 17 bases between the two ends. Per germline, CDR1 SGHRS and CDR2 YFSETQ. The CDR3 protein is CASSWRGGGRTDTQYF. CDR3 coding DNA: TGCGCCAGCAGCTGGAGGGGAGGGGGGCGTACAGATACGCAGTATTTT.

V and J are TRBV5-4 and TRBJ2-7; possibly TRBD1 or TRBD2 for D (5 bases each). The CDR3 totals 14 residues. Per germline, CDR1 SGHNT and CDR2 YYREEE (reference sequence). V was trimmed by 3 bases and J by 3 bases, leaving 13 bases between them. The CDR3 DNA is TGTGCCAGCAGCTGGCCGGGACCCGGCTACGAGCAGTACTTC. This codes for CASSWPGPGYEQYF.

The genes are TRBV6-1 and TRBJ2-3, with 8 nucleotides matching TRBD1. In germline, CDR1 is MNHNS, CDR2 SASEGT. The CDR3 covers 15 residues. Trimming cost V 3 bases and J 4 bases; bases outside gene matches: 6. CDR3 sequence: CASSDLRGQADTQYF. CDR3 sequence (DNA): TGTGCCAGCAGTGATCTCAGGGGGCAGGCAGATACGCAGTATTTT.

This clonotype was counted at least ten times. The V and J genes are TRBV5-1 and TRBJ2-7; D is ambiguous. The ends were cut back, 3 bases at V and 5 bases at J, with 12 bases in the middle. The CDR3 covers 13 residues. CDR1 SGHRS and CDR2 YFSETQ come from the germline V gene. The CDR3 region is CASSSDGTNEQYF. The DNA for the CDR3 is TGCGCCAGCAGCTCGGACGGAACAAACGAGCAGTACTTC.